The clone carrying this TCR beta chain was seen a few times. No antigen is known for it. The sample originates from a study of human T cells and chemical hapten exposure. Background on the study: Patch testing placed 0.01% DPC on the upper back, with readings at 6 days.

TCRdb re-derived calls from the RACE reads in MiXCR, one entry per CDR3 protein. Of about 84,000 distinct CDR3 sequences in the sample, more than 10% were seen once. Study-wide results and caveats: There was no change with DPC sensitization in TCRs above 1 in 1000 frequency. Patch test score rose with PT1 expanded TCR count, significant at thresholds 8, 16 and 32, not 4.

Germline CDR1 reads SGHRS; CDR2 reads YFSETQ. This CDR3 contains 15 residues. V shed 3 bases and J 8 bases; nucleotides not matched to a gene: 9. Time point described: patch test 3, about 24 weeks after DPC sensitization. Treatment reported: therapeutic diphenylcyclopropenone sensitization with weekly scalp DPC. The sample in question was whole blood, obtained in connection with sensitization to the hapten diphenylcyclopropenone (DPC). The clonotype comes from a woman aged 45-65 years with alopecia areata. Some clones in this sample may be carry-over from other donors' samples. The V and J genes are TRBV5-1 and TRBJ2-1; 9 bases line up with TRBD2. CDR3 sequence: CASSWGLATQYEQFF. CDR3 nucleotides: TGCGCCAGCAGCTGGGGACTAGCCACCCAGTATGAGCAGTTCTTC. Combining the CDR3 with reference TRBV5-1 and TRBJ2-1 gives the whole variable domain KAGVTQTPRYLIKTRGQQVTLSCSPISGHRSVSWYQQTPGQGLQFLFEYFSETQRNKGNFPGRFSGRQFSNSRSEMNVSTLELGDSALYLCASSWGLATQYEQFFGPGTRLTVL.